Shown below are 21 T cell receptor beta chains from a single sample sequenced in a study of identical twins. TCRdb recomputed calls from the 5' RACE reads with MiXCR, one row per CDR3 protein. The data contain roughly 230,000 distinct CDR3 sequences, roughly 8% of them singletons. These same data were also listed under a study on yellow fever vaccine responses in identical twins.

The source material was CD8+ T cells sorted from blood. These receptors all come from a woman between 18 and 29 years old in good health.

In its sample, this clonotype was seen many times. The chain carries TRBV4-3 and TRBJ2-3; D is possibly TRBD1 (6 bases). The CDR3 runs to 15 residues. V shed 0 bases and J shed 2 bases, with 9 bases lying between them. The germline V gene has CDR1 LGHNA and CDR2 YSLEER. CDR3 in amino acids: CASSQDRQDTDTQYF. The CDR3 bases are TGCGCCAGCAGCCAAGACAGACAGGACACAGATACGCAGTATTTT.

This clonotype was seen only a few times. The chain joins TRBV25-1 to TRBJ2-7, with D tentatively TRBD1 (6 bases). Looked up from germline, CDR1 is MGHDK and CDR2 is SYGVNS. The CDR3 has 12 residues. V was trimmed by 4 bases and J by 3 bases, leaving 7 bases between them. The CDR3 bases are TGTGCCAGCAGTGCACAGGGCTACGAGCAGTACTTC. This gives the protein CASSAQGYEQYF.

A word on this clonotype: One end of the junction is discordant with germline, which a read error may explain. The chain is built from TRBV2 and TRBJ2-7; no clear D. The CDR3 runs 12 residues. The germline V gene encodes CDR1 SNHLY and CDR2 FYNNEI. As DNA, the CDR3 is TGTGCCAGCATTGAAGAACCCTACGAGCAGTACTTC. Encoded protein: CASIEEPYEQYF.

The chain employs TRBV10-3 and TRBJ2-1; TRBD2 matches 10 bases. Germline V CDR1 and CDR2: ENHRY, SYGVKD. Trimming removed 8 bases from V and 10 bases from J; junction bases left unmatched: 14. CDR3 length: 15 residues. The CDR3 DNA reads TGTGCCATCCGGGCCGCGAGCGGGAGGGCCAACGAGCAGTTCTTC. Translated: CAIRAASGRANEQFF.

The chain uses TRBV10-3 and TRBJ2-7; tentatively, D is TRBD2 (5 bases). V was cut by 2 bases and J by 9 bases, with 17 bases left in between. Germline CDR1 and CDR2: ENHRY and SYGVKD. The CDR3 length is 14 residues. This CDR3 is CAISESSERVGQYF. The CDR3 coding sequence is TGTGCCATCAGTGAGAGCTCAGAGAGGGTCGGGCAGTACTTC.

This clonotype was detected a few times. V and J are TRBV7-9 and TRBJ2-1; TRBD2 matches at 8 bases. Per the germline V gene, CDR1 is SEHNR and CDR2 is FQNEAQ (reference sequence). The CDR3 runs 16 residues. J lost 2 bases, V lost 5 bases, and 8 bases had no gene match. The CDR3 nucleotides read TGTGCCAGCAGCCCCCAGCCTAGCGGGCCCTACAATGAGCAGTTCTTC. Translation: CASSPQPSGPYNEQFF.

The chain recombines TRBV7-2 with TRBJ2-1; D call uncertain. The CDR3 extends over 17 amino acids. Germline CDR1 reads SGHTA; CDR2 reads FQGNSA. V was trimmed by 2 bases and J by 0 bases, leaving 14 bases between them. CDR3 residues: CASSLHNLGNSYNEQFF. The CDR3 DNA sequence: TGTGCCAGCAGCTTACACAACCTGGGAAACTCCTACAATGAGCAGTTCTTC.

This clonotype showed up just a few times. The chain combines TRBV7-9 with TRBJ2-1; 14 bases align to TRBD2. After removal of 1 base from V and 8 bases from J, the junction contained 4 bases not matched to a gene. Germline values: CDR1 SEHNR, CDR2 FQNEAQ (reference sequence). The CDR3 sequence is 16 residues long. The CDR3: CASSLVGLAGVDEQFF. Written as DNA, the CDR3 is TGTGCCAGCAGCTTAGTGGGACTAGCGGGAGTGGATGAGCAGTTCTTC. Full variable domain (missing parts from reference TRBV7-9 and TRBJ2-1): DTGVSQNPRHKITKRGQNVTFRCDPISEHNRLYWYRQTLGQGPEFLTYFQNEAQLEKSRLLSDRFSAERPKGSFSTLEIQRTEQGDSAMYLCASSLVGLAGVDEQFFGPGTRLTVL.

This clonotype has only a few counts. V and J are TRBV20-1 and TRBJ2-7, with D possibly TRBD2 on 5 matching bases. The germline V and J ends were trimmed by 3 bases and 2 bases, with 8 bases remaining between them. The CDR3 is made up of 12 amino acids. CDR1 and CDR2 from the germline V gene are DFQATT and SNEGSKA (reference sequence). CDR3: CSARGDTYEQYF. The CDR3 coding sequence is TGCAGTGCTAGGGGAGATACCTACGAGCAGTACTTC.

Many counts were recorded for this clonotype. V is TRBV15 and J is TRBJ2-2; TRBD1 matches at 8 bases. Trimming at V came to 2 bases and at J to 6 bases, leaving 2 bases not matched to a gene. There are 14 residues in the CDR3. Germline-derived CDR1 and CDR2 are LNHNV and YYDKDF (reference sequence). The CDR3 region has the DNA TGTGCCACCAGCAGACTACAGGGGGCCGGGGAGCTGTTTTTT. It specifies CATSRLQGAGELFF.

DNA for the CDR3: TGCGCCAGCAGCCCCGCCGCAGTTGAACGACTTCAAGGAGCTTTCTTT. Amino acid sequence: CASSPAAVERLQGAFF. The rearrangement uses TRBV4-1 and TRBJ1-1; D gene unclear. The CDR3 covers 16 residues. V was cut by 4 bases and J by 10 bases, with 25 bases left in between. The V gene's germline CDR1 is MGHRA and CDR2 YSYEKL.

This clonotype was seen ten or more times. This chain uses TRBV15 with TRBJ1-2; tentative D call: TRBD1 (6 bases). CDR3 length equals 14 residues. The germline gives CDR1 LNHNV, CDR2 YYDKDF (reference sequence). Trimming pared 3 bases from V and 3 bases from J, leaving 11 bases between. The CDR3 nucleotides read TGTGCCACCAGCAGCCAGACAGGAGACTATGGCTACACCTTC. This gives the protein CATSSQTGDYGYTF.

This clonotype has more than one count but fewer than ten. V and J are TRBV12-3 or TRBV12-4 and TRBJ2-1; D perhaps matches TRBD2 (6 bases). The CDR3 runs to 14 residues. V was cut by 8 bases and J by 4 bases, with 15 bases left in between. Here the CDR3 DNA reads TGTGCCAGCGGAAACCGGGGGAGATACAATGAGCAGTTCTTC. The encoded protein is CASGNRGRYNEQFF.

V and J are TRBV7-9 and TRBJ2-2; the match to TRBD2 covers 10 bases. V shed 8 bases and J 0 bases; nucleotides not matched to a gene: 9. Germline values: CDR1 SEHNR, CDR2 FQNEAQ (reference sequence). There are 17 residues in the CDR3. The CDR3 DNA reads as TGTGCCAGCGTGGGCTTAGCGGGAGGCGCGAACACCGGGGAGCTGTTTTTT. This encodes CASVGLAGGANTGELFF.

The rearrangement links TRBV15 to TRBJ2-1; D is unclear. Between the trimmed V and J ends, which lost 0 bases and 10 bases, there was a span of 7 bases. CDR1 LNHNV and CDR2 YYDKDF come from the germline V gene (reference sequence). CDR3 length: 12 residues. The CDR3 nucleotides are TGTGCCACCAGCAGAGAGGGTGGCGAGCAGTTCTTC. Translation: CATSREGGEQFF.

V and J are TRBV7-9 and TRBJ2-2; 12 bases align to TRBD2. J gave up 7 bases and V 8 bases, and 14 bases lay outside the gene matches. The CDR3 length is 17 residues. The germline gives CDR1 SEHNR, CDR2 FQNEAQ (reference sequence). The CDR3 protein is CASSPPLAGGPGGELFF. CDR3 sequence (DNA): TGTGCCAGCTCCCCCCCGCTAGCGGGGGGGCCGGGCGGGGAGCTGTTTTTT.

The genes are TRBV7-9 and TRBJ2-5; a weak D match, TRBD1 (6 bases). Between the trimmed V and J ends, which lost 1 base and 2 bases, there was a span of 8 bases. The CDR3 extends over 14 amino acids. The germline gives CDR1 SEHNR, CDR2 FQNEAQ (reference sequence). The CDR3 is CASSLGDIQETQYF. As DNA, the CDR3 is TGTGCCAGCAGCTTAGGGGACATTCAAGAGACCCAGTACTTC.

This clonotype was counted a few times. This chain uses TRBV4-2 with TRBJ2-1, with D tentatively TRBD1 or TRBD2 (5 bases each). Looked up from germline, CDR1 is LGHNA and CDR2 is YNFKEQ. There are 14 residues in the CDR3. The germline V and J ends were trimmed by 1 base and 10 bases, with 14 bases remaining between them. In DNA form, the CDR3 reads TGTGCCAGCAGCCAAGCCCTGGACCGGGACGAGCAGTTCTTC. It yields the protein CASSQALDRDEQFF.

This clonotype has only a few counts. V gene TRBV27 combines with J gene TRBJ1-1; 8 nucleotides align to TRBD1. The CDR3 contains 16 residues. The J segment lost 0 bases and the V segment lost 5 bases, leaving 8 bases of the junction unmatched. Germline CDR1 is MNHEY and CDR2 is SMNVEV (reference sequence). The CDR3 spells CASSPPGTGMNTEAFF. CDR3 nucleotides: TGTGCCAGCAGTCCACCAGGGACAGGTATGAACACTGAAGCTTTCTTT.

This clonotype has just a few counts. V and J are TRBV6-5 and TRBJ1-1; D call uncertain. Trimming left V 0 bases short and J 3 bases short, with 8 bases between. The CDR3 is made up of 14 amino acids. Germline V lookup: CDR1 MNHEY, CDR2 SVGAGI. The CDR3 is CASSYSIQDTEAFF. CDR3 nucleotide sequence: TGTGCCAGCAGTTACTCGATCCAGGACACTGAAGCTTTCTTT.

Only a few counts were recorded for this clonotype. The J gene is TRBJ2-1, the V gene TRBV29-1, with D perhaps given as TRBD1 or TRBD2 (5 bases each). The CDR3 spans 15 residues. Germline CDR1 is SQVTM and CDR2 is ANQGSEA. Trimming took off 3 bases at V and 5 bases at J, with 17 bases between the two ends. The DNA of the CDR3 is TGCAGCGTTGAGGGGGATGGGGACCCTAACAATGAGCAGTTCTTC. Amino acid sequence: CSVEGDGDPNNEQFF.